This T cell receptor (beta chain) derives from a study of cytomegalovirus exposure and HLA in healthy donors. This clone is a singleton in its sample. Antigen specificity is unknown. In the PCR, 60 Vbeta and 13 Jbeta primers were used. Libraries were prepared by immunoSEQ multiplex PCR; TCRdb keeps only in-frame clonotypes and omits some of them. The sample lists around 200,000 clones; about 69% were seen once. Study-wide findings and caveats: A missense DCLRE1C variant was associated with V- and J-gene trimming of TCR beta chains in a later analysis, and an independent cohort replicated the association. Analyses of presence and absence presupposed an approximately uniform sequencing depth across donors. The authors enumerated roughly 180 TCR beta chains as linked to cytomegalovirus.

The V and J ends lost 6 bases and 1 base, in that order; junction bases with no gene match: 1. The CDR3 spans 15 residues. Germline-derived CDR1 and CDR2 are SNHLY and FYNNEI. Sequenced material: PBMCs. This clonotype was obtained from a male donor in good health and CMV-seronegative. V and J are TRBV2 and TRBJ1-5; 12 bases line up with TRBD1. CDR3 region: CASRGTGGSNQPQHF. Written as DNA, the CDR3 is TGTGCCAGCAGGGGGACAGGGGGCAGCAATCAGCCCCAGCATTTT.